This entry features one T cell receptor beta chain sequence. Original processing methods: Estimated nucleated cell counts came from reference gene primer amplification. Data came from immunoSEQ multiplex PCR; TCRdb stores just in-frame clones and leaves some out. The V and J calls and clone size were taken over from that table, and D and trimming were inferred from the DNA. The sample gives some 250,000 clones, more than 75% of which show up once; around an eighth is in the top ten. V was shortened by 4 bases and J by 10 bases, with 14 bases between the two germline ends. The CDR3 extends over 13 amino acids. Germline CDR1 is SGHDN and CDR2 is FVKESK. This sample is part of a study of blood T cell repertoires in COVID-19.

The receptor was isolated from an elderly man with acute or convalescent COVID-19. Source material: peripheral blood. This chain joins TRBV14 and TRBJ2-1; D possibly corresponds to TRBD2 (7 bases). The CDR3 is CASSLFEGGEQFF. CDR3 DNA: TGTGCCAGCAGCCTCTTTGAGGGGGGGGAGCAGTTCTTC.